This T cell receptor beta chain was captured by sequencing in a study of Ad26.COV2.S vaccination and SARS-CoV-2 variants. Generated by immunoSEQ multiplex PCR, the TCRdb table keeps only in-frame clones and is missing some. The sample includes around 300,000 clones, roughly nine tenths of them seen just once. Treatment indicated: approximately 18 received Ad26.COV2.S at low or high dose, single or two shots; roughly 5 received placebo; per-sample allocation not given. Samples analyzed were those drawn on day 63 after the first vaccine or placebo injection. This clone was recorded only once. Trimming shortened V by 1 base and J by 7 bases, and 10 bases separated the two germline ends. The CDR3 is made up of 13 amino acids. Germline V gene sequence: CDR1 LNHNV, CDR2 YYDKDF (reference sequence).

V usage is TRBV15 and J usage is TRBJ1-1; D is perhaps TRBD1 (5 bases). The sequencing here drew on peripheral blood, taken in a trial of Ad26.COV2.S vaccine versus placebo. The clonotype comes from a person aged 18-65 years who received the Ad26.COV2.S COVID-19 vaccine or a placebo. CDR3 nucleotides: TGTGCCACCAGCAGAGGGGGGGGATTTGAAGCTTTCTTT. Translated: CATSRGGGFEAFF.